This paragraph covers one T cell receptor (beta chain) sequence. The record originates from a study of blood T cell repertoires in COVID-19. Study-level information: Acute-phase and convalescent COVID-19 samples originated in the United States, Italy and Spain.

Sequencing was performed with immunoSEQ multiplex PCR; in TCRdb, only in-frame clones are kept and a portion is missing. The table shows approximately 310,000 clones, with about nine tenths occurring only once. Membership in each cohort depended on participant-reported clinical history. Recovery among Cohort 3 donors was established by two negative PCRs, clearance, or symptom resolution. The receptor was isolated from a man aged 60 to 75 who had recovered from COVID-19. The sequenced sample consisted of PBMCs or T cells enriched from blood (not recorded which).

CDR3: CASSLAGQVSGNTIYF. The CDR3 coding sequence is TGTGCCAGCAGCTTAGCAGGACAGGTCTCTGGAAACACCATATATTTT. This rearrangement joins TRBV7-6 to TRBJ1-3; 7 nucleotides agree with TRBD1. Germline trimming cut 0 bases from V and 0 bases from J; bases unmatched to any gene: 2. The germline V gene encodes CDR1 SGHVS and CDR2 FNYEAQ. The CDR3 consists of 16 residues.